This T cell receptor beta chain was obtained from a study of T cells in Graves' hyperthyroidism and ophthalmopathy. General study points: Most clonotypes expanded in thyroid above 0.001 were likewise present in blood.

A word on this clonotype: Its antigen is unidentified.

Using RNA transcripts as the source, TCR beta CDR3 regions were amplified. During a first-round RT-PCR of the TCR CDR3, the HTBI primer set was used. TCRdb re-called the multiplex PCR reads with MiXCR, one entry per CDR3 protein. The data show hundreds of thousands of distinct CDR3 sequences, almost 25% seen once. Germline lookup yields CDR1 MNHNS and CDR2 SASEGT. With 6 bases clipped from V and 2 bases from J, the junction kept 7 bases outside the gene matches. The CDR3 length is 15 residues. Ophthalmopathy in the patients scored at least 3 on Clinical Activity Score and at least 4 on NOSPECS grade, lasting under 3 months. Diagnosing involved the use of clinical symptoms, serum thyroxine and TRAb, thyroid ultrasound and orbital computed tomography.

The gene calls are TRBV6-1 and TRBJ2-7; 10 nucleotides align to TRBD2. Sequences were obtained from blood. The sequence derives from a woman aged 40 to 50 with Graves' ophthalmopathy. CDR3 nucleotide sequence: TGTGCCAGCAGCAACCAAGCGGGAGGGCCCTACGAGCAGTACTTC. This gives the protein CASSNQAGGPYEQYF.